Sequencing of this T cell receptor (beta chain) was carried out in a study of cytomegalovirus exposure and HLA in healthy donors. Overall study findings and caveats: The study designated roughly 160 TCR beta chains cytomegalovirus-associated. For cytomegalovirus status, the classifier reportedly gave diagnoses with high specificity and sensitivity. Some public TCRs appeared in many individuals, while most sequences were rare.

Comment on this clone: What it binds is not known.

The donors were part of the validation cohort of 120 subjects. That cohort was separate from the first cohort, which comprised 500 to 700 subjects. There are 16 residues in the CDR3. V shed 5 bases and J 6 bases; nucleotides not matched to a gene: 6. Germline V lookup: CDR1 MNHEY, CDR2 SMNVEV (reference sequence). The data were produced by immunoSEQ multiplex PCR, yet TCRdb's version contains in-frame clones alone and is incomplete. The data contain roughly 98,000 clones, around 88% of them singletons. The chain employs TRBV27 and TRBJ2-1; 14 nucleotides line up with TRBD2. This receptor was identified in a woman in her 30s in good health and CMV-seronegative. The sequencing sample was made of PBMCs. CDR3 in amino acids: CASSLGLAGGVNEQFF. For the CDR3, the DNA is TGTGCCAGCAGTCTAGGACTAGCGGGAGGAGTCAATGAGCAGTTCTTC.